The 6 T cell receptor beta chains given below trace back to one sample, sequenced in a study of cytomegalovirus exposure and HLA in healthy donors. Researchers ran the PCR with 60 Vbeta and 13 Jbeta primers. The protocol was immunoSEQ multiplex PCR, while the TCRdb copy is restricted to in-frame clones and leaves out a portion. The sample shows approximately 160,000 clones, about 64% of them seen only once. Sample: PBMCs. Receptors originate from a woman aged 30 to 39 in good health and CMV-seropositive.

The CDR3 sequence: CARHRGGSGRGNEQFF. Written as DNA, the CDR3 is TGTGCCCGGCACCGGGGAGGGAGCGGTAGGGGCAATGAGCAGTTCTTC. The V and J genes are TRBV30 and TRBJ2-1; 7 nucleotides match TRBD2. Losses at the gene ends were 8 bases for V and 6 bases for J; bases not matched to a gene: 19. Looked up from germline, CDR1 is GTSNPN and CDR2 is SVGIG (reference sequence). The CDR3 spans 16 residues.

This clone was detected a few times. The genes are TRBV6-6 and TRBJ2-1, with 8 bases identical to TRBD2. The CDR3 sequence is 15 residues long. Germline CDR1 is MNHNY and CDR2 is SVGAGI (reference sequence). The V segment lost 5 bases and the J segment 8 bases; nucleotides outside the gene matches: 11. The CDR3 sequence is CASSRRGSGGDEQFF. The DNA for the CDR3 is TGTGCCAGCAGTCGGCGCGGGAGCGGGGGCGATGAGCAGTTCTTC.

In its sample, this clone was seen a few times. The chain employs TRBV7-8 and TRBJ1-1; D unclear. The CDR3 spans 15 residues. V dropped 5 bases and J dropped 6 bases, with 19 bases sitting between them. Germline V gene sequence: CDR1 SGHVS, CDR2 FQNEAQ. The CDR3 is CASSLNPLGSPEAFF. The CDR3, as DNA: TGTGCCAGCAGCCTAAACCCCCTGGGGAGCCCTGAAGCTTTCTTT.

This clone appeared once. The chain uses TRBV7-2 and TRBJ1-1; D perhaps matches TRBD1 (5 bases). CDR3 length: 15 amino acids. Germline loops: CDR1 SGHTA, CDR2 FQGNSA. With 7 bases removed from V and 6 bases from J, the gap between germline ends came to 21 bases. The CDR3 region has the DNA TGTGCCAGCACCAACCGGGACTCATCGCGGGCTGAAGCTTTCTTT. Translation: CASTNRDSSRAEAFF. The variable domain in full, completed from reference TRBV7-2 and TRBJ1-1, reads GAGVSQSPSNKVTEKGKDVELRCDPISGHTALYWYRQSLGQGLEFLIYFQGNSAPDKSGLPSDRFSAERTGGSVSTLTIQRTQQEDSAVYLCASTNRDSSRAEAFFGQGTRLTVV.

In its sample, this clone was seen a few times. This CDR3 is CARPHRELSYEQYF. In DNA form, the CDR3 reads TGTGCCAGACCGCACAGGGAGCTTTCCTACGAGCAGTACTTC. This rearrangement joins TRBV19 to TRBJ2-7, with a possible D match to TRBD1 (6 bases). Trimming stripped 9 bases from V and 1 base from J, with 16 bases between. The CDR3 length is 14 residues. Germline V CDR1 and CDR2: LNHDA, SQIVND (reference sequence).

This clone was observed a handful of times. This chain joins TRBV10-1 and TRBJ1-6; no clear D gene. Germline V gene sequence: CDR1 WNHNN, CDR2 SYGVQD (reference sequence). Trimming cost V 4 bases and J 2 bases, with 24 bases left between them. The CDR3 is 20 amino acids. The CDR3 is CASSVYPNRFRVTYNSPLHF. The CDR3 DNA reads TGCGCCAGCAGTGTATACCCGAACCGGTTCCGGGTAACCTATAATTCACCCCTCCACTTT.